These T cell receptor beta chains were read from a single sample in a study of T cell repertoires in aging, cancer and after chemotherapy. TCRdb fed the multiplex PCR reads into MiXCR, producing one record per CDR3 protein. Among some 10,000 distinct CDR3 sequences listed, 38% were seen once. Source material: blood. The receptors were gathered from a human donor in good health. The CDR3 runs from the conserved cysteine through the conserved F or W. Fields, in order: J gene, V gene, clone size, D gene, CDR3 protein, CDR3 DNA. D genes are given only for firm matches. Clone size, where shown, is once, few, many, or a class for clones that have expanded.

j_gene: TRBJ1-5
v_gene: TRBV19
abundance: few
d_gene: -
CDR3aa: CASSRGGNQPQHF
CDR3nt: TGTGCCAGTAGTAGGGGTGGCAATCAGCCCCAGCATTTT

j_gene: TRBJ1-1
v_gene: TRBV11-1
abundance: few
d_gene: -
CDR3aa: CASSLPQRESEAFF
CDR3nt: TGTGCCAGCAGCTTACCACAGAGAGAAAGTGAGGCTTTCTTT

j_gene: TRBJ2-1
v_gene: TRBV6-5
abundance: few
d_gene: TRBD1
CDR3aa: CASSQTTGDVVNEQFF
CDR3nt: TGTGCCAGCAGCCAGACCACAGGGGACGTCGTCAATGAGCAGTTCTTC

j_gene: TRBJ2-5
v_gene: TRBV5-1
abundance: -
d_gene: TRBD1
CDR3aa: CASRGQGVETQYF
CDR3nt: TGCGCCAGCAGAGGACAGGGAGTGGAGACCCAGTACTTC

j_gene: TRBJ2-2
v_gene: TRBV27
abundance: few
d_gene: -
CDR3aa: CATRGLFF
CDR3nt: TGTGCAACCAGGGGGCTGTTTTTT

j_gene: TRBJ1-1
v_gene: TRBV6-1
abundance: -
d_gene: TRBD1
CDR3aa: CASSSGQGSPEAFF
CDR3nt: TGCGCCAGCAGCTCCGGACAGGGATCTCCTGAAGCTTTCTTT

j_gene: TRBJ1-4
v_gene: TRBV12-3/TRBV12-4
abundance: -
d_gene: -
CDR3aa: CASSLRDSGKLFF
CDR3nt: TGTGCCAGCAGTCTCCGGGATTCCGGGAAACTGTTTTTT

j_gene: TRBJ1-6
v_gene: TRBV18
abundance: few
d_gene: -
CDR3aa: CASSPQQGRAYNSPLHF
CDR3nt: TGTGCCAGCTCACCACAGCAGGGTCGGGCCTATAATTCACCCCTCCACTTT

j_gene: TRBJ1-4
v_gene: TRBV7-2
abundance: -
d_gene: -
CDR3aa: CASSLVRGREKLFF
CDR3nt: TGTGCCAGCAGCTTAGTAAGGGGCAGAGAAAAACTGTTTTTT

j_gene: TRBJ2-5
v_gene: TRBV11-1
abundance: few
d_gene: -
CDR3aa: CASSLLGREETQYF
CDR3nt: TGTGCCAGCAGCTTGTTGGGCAGAGAAGAGACCCAGTACTTC

j_gene: TRBJ1-5
v_gene: TRBV6-5
abundance: -
d_gene: TRBD1
CDR3aa: CARRGQFNQPQHF
CDR3nt: TGTGCCAGAAGGGGACAGTTTAATCAGCCCCAGCATTTT

j_gene: TRBJ2-6
v_gene: TRBV29-1
abundance: medium-sized
d_gene: -
CDR3aa: CSVTSLGANVLTF
CDR3nt: TGCAGCGTGACAAGTCTAGGGGCCAACGTCCTGACTTTC

j_gene: TRBJ2-1
v_gene: TRBV5-1
abundance: -
d_gene: TRBD1
CDR3aa: CASSLRTGEGEQFF
CDR3nt: TGCGCCAGCAGCTTGAGGACAGGGGAGGGTGAGCAGTTCTTC

j_gene: TRBJ2-7
v_gene: TRBV27
abundance: -
d_gene: -
CDR3aa: CASRGGAEQYF
CDR3nt: TGTGCCAGTAGGGGGGGGGCCGAGCAGTACTTC

j_gene: TRBJ1-2
v_gene: TRBV10-3
abundance: -
d_gene: -
CDR3aa: CAISERTVAGYTF
CDR3nt: TGTGCCATCAGTGAGAGGACAGTGGCGGGCTACACCTTC

j_gene: TRBJ1-6
v_gene: TRBV15
abundance: -
d_gene: -
CDR3aa: CATSRDRLAGVNSPLHF
CDR3nt: TGTGCCACCAGCAGAGATCGCCTGGCGGGGGTTAATTCACCCCTCCACTTT

j_gene: TRBJ1-2
v_gene: TRBV13
abundance: -
d_gene: TRBD1
CDR3aa: CASSFEQGPRGYTF
CDR3nt: TGTGCCAGCAGCTTTGAACAGGGGCCGAGGGGCTACACCTTC

j_gene: TRBJ2-2
v_gene: TRBV24-1
abundance: -
d_gene: TRBD1
CDR3aa: CATSDPGQGETGELFF
CDR3nt: TGTGCCACCAGTGACCCCGGACAGGGAGAAACCGGGGAGCTGTTTTTT